Below are 12 T cell receptor beta chains sequenced from a single sample in a study of early T cells in non-severe SARS-CoV-2 infection. TCRdb re-derived calls from the 5' RACE reads in MiXCR, one entry per CDR3 protein. The sample gives around 58,000 distinct CDR3 sequences, around 4.9% of which show up once; 4.5% to 5.5% is in the top ten. The sequenced sample consisted of whole blood. Receptor source: an adult who was a healthcare worker with PCR-confirmed SARS-CoV-2 infection or an uninfected control (not recorded which).

This clonotype was observed many times. The rearrangement joins TRBV20-1 to TRBJ2-3; D not resolved. This CDR3 contains 12 residues. Germline V gene lookup returns CDR1 DFQATT and CDR2 SNEGSKA (reference sequence). V was pared by 1 base and J by 4 bases, with 6 bases between. CDR3 sequence: CSARVFADTQYF. The CDR3 bases are TGCAGTGCTAGAGTATTTGCAGATACGCAGTATTTT.

The genes are TRBV20-1 and TRBJ1-4; TRBD1 agrees at 9 bases. Looked up from germline, CDR1 is DFQATT and CDR2 is SNEGSKA (reference sequence). The V and J ends lost 0 bases and 5 bases, in that order; junction bases with no gene match: 7. CDR3 size: 16 residues. The chain's CDR3 is CSARDGQGFWNEKLFF. The CDR3 bases are TGCAGTGCTAGAGATGGACAGGGGTTTTGGAATGAAAAACTGTTTTTT.

This clonotype was observed many times. The CDR3 nucleotides read TGTGCCACCAGTGATTGGGGGGACAATGAGCAGTTCTTC. Translating gives CATSDWGDNEQFF. The rearrangement uses TRBV24-1 and TRBJ2-1; D is possibly TRBD2 (6 bases). Trimming removed 2 bases from V and 5 bases from J, with 6 bases in between. The CDR3 spans 13 residues. Germline CDR1 reads KGHDR; CDR2 reads SFDVKD.

The V and J genes are TRBV20-1 and TRBJ2-3; 11 positions agree with TRBD2. The J segment lost 2 bases and the V segment lost 6 bases, leaving 4 bases of the junction unmatched. Germline values: CDR1 DFQATT, CDR2 SNEGSKA (reference sequence). The CDR3 is 14 residues long. This CDR3 reads CSAFSGRATDTQYF. CDR3 DNA: TGCAGTGCGTTTAGCGGGAGGGCCACAGATACGCAGTATTTT.

The chain uses TRBV10-3 and TRBJ1-2, with TRBD1 matching 10 bases. CDR3 length: 14 amino acids. Losses at the gene ends were 6 bases for V and 5 bases for J; bases not matched to a gene: 6. The V gene's germline CDR1 is ENHRY and CDR2 SYGVKD. The CDR3 sequence is CAIRVGQGGYGYTF. The CDR3, as DNA: TGTGCCATCAGAGTCGGACAGGGGGGATATGGCTACACCTTC.

The chain combines TRBV14 with TRBJ2-1; the D call may be TRBD1 or TRBD2 (6 bases each). Deletions cut 6 bases from V and 4 bases from J, with 13 bases between. Germline assignment: CDR1 SGHDN and CDR2 FVKESK. The length of the CDR3 is 14 residues. CDR3 sequence: CASRERGVYNEQFF. The CDR3 nucleotides are TGTGCCAGCAGGGAAAGGGGGGTATACAATGAGCAGTTCTTC. The entire variable domain, with the rest obtained from reference TRBV14 and TRBJ2-1, is as follows: EAGVTQFPSHSVIEKGQTVTLRCDPISGHDNLYWYRRVMGKEIKFLLHFVKESKQDESGMPNNRFLAERTGGTYSTLKVQPAELEDSGVYFCASRERGVYNEQFFGPGTRLTVL.

This clonotype was observed many times. V gene TRBV4-3 combines with J gene TRBJ1-2; TRBD1 aligns across 10 bases. Germline CDR1 and CDR2: LGHNA and YSLEER. The CDR3 runs 15 residues. With 1 base clipped from V and 5 bases from J, the junction kept 4 bases outside the gene matches. The DNA for the CDR3 is TGCGCCAGCAGCCAAGGACCGGGACAGGGGTATGGCTACACCTTC. Its protein is CASSQGPGQGYGYTF.

CDR3 loop: CASSLGTGQNQPQHF. The CDR3, as DNA: TGCGCCAGCAGCCTTGGGACAGGGCAAAATCAGCCCCAGCATTTT. The J gene is TRBJ1-5, the V gene TRBV5-1; TRBD1 aligns across 9 bases. Germline CDR1 SGHRS, CDR2 YFSETQ. This CDR3 has 15 amino acids. Losses at the gene ends were 4 bases for V and 4 bases for J; bases not matched to a gene: 6.

This clonotype was counted many times. The V call is TRBV20-1, the J call TRBJ2-1, with 11 bases aligning to TRBD2. The germline V gene has CDR1 DFQATT and CDR2 SNEGSKA (reference sequence). V shed 6 bases and J 3 bases; nucleotides not matched to a gene: 13. CDR3 length: 17 amino acids. The CDR3 region has the DNA TGCAGTGCCCCCCGGGGTCTAGCGGGAGGCCACTACAATGAGCAGTTCTTC. Residues: CSAPRGLAGGHYNEQFF.

This clonotype was recorded many times. The chain couples TRBV5-1 to TRBJ1-5; TRBD1 aligns across 7 bases. CDR3 length: 14 residues. The germline gives CDR1 SGHRS, CDR2 YFSETQ. Unmatched junction bases numbered 8, after V lost 4 bases and J lost 7 bases. CDR3 in amino acids: CASSPTGSRQPQHF. The CDR3 DNA is TGCGCCAGCAGCCCGACAGGGTCGAGACAGCCCCAGCATTTT.

This clonotype appeared many times. This rearrangement joins TRBV5-4 to TRBJ2-1; D is possibly TRBD2 (5 bases). The CDR3 length is 14 residues. V was pared by 7 bases and J by 0 bases, with 11 bases between. CDR1 and CDR2 (germline): SGHNT, YYREEE (reference sequence). The CDR3 DNA reads TGTGCCAGCGGCCCGGGGAGCTCCTACAATGAGCAGTTCTTC. Its protein product is CASGPGSSYNEQFF.

The genes are TRBV20-1 and TRBJ1-1, with TRBD1 identical over 10 bases. Germline assignment: CDR1 DFQATT and CDR2 SNEGSKA (reference sequence). The J segment lost 2 bases and the V segment lost 4 bases, leaving 7 bases of the junction unmatched. The CDR3 length is 15 residues. The CDR3 DNA reads as TGCAGTGCTACTAGTAGGGACAGGGGAAACACTGAAGCTTTCTTT. This sequence encodes CSATSRDRGNTEAFF.